Below, 27 T cell receptor beta chains from the same sample are listed, as sequenced in a study of control samples from healthy donors and cancer patients. Measured with immunoSEQ multiplex PCR; TCRdb has only the in-frame clones, and not every one. This table holds 98,000 or so clones, approximately 81% found once. Sequences were obtained from blood. The receptors originated from a young woman in good health.

This chain connects TRBV5-1 to TRBJ2-3; D is perhaps TRBD1 or TRBD2 (6 bases each). From germline, CDR1 is SGHRS and CDR2 YFSETQ. This CDR3 spans 16 amino acids. Trimming cost V 0 bases and J 0 bases, with 11 bases left between them. CDR3 protein: CASSLGQGTSTDTQYF. The DNA of the CDR3 is TGCGCCAGCAGCTTGGGGCAGGGGACTAGCACAGATACGCAGTATTTT.

V and J are TRBV11-2 and TRBJ1-3, with 7 bases lining up with TRBD1. Germline V CDR1 and CDR2: SGHAT, FQNNGV. V was clipped by 5 bases and J by 1 base; unmatched bases: 11. This CDR3 comprises 17 residues. The CDR3 coding sequence is TGTGCCAGCAGCATTAGACAGGGTACTTCGTCTGGAAACACCATATATTTT. Amino acids: CASSIRQGTSSGNTIYF.

This clone has just a few counts. V gene TRBV7-6 combines with J gene TRBJ2-3, with 12 bases fitting TRBD2. The CDR3 runs 16 residues. CDR1 and CDR2 (germline): SGHVS, FNYEAQ. The trim removed 1 base at V and 4 bases at J, leaving 3 bases unmatched. This CDR3 reads CASSLVPSGGADTQYF. CDR3 nucleotides: TGTGCCAGCAGCTTAGTCCCTAGCGGGGGGGCAGATACGCAGTATTTT.

The rearrangement uses TRBV18 and TRBJ1-5, with 9 bases aligning to TRBD1. CDR3 length: 17 residues. In germline, CDR1 is KGHSH, CDR2 LQKENI. With 4 bases clipped from V and 4 bases from J, the junction kept 11 bases outside the gene matches. The CDR3 spells CASSRTGDRFVNQPQHF. Here the CDR3 DNA reads TGTGCCAGCTCACGGACAGGGGACCGATTCGTGAATCAGCCCCAGCATTTT.

V and J are TRBV3-1 (or the pseudogene TRBV3-2) and TRBJ1-5, with D unresolved. The ends were cut back, 3 bases at V and 8 bases at J, with 11 bases in the middle. CDR1 and CDR2 from the germline V gene are LGHDT and YNNKEL (reference sequence). This CDR3 has 13 amino acids. In nucleotides, the CDR3 is TGTGCCAGCAGCCAGGAACCTCTGAAGCCCCAGCATTTT. This sequence encodes CASSQEPLKPQHF.

The chain uses TRBV6-5 and TRBJ1-4, with D perhaps matching TRBD1 (5 bases). CDR1 and CDR2 (germline): MNHEY, SVGAGI. Deletions cut 8 bases from V and 6 bases from J, with 13 bases between. The CDR3 contains 13 residues. The CDR3 reads CASSGTADEKLFF. The CDR3 coding sequence is TGTGCCAGCTCCGGGACCGCAGATGAAAAACTGTTTTTT.

As to this clone: The sample contains more than one DNA sequence encoding this CDR3. The V and J genes are TRBV6-5 and TRBJ1-1, with a weak D call TRBD1 (5 bases). This CDR3 has 13 residues. Germline V gene data show CDR1 as MNHEY and CDR2 as SVGAGI. The ends were cut back, 6 bases at V and 2 bases at J, with 10 bases in the middle. The CDR3: CASSQGRNTEAFF. The CDR3 nucleotides are TGTGCCAGCAGCCAGGGAAGAAACACTGAAGCTTTCTTT.

The J gene is TRBJ2-2, the V gene TRBV11-2, with 11 bases aligning to TRBD1. Germline V lookup: CDR1 SGHAT, CDR2 FQNNGV. The CDR3 has 15 amino acids. The trim removed 4 bases at V and 4 bases at J, leaving 2 bases unmatched. In DNA, the CDR3 is TGTGCCAGCAGCTCGGACAGGGGGCGCACCGGGGAGCTGTTTTTT. This encodes CASSSDRGRTGELFF.

This chain connects TRBV19 to TRBJ1-5, with D possibly being TRBD1 (6 bases). The CDR3 contains 14 residues. V was shortened by 3 bases and J by 6 bases, with 12 bases between the two germline ends. Germline V gene data show CDR1 as LNHDA and CDR2 as SQIVND (reference sequence). This CDR3 reads CASSMRGDGQPQHF. The CDR3 coding sequence is TGTGCCAGTAGTATGAGGGGGGATGGTCAGCCCCAGCATTTT.

The J gene is TRBJ2-5, the V gene TRBV4-2; 7 bases are a match to TRBD1. Looked up from germline, CDR1 is LGHNA and CDR2 is YNFKEQ. Trimming at V came to 3 bases and at J to 5 bases, leaving 6 bases not matched to a gene. The CDR3 covers 14 residues. The CDR3 protein is CASSHRGQVETQYF. CDR3 in DNA: TGTGCCAGCAGCCATAGAGGACAGGTGGAGACCCAGTACTTC.

The rearrangement uses TRBV30 and TRBJ1-2; D perhaps matches TRBD1 (5 bases). The V and J ends lost 4 bases and 4 bases respectively, with 13 bases between them. This CDR3 comprises 13 residues. The germline V gene has CDR1 GTSNPN and CDR2 SVGIG (reference sequence). DNA for the CDR3: TGTGCCTGGAACCGGGCAGGGATCTATGGCTACACCTTC. Translation: CAWNRAGIYGYTF.

This chain connects TRBV6-2 or TRBV6-3 to TRBJ1-2; the match to TRBD1 covers 9 bases. Germline CDR1 and CDR2: MNHEY and SVGEGT. The CDR3 sequence is 15 residues long. Trimming removed 5 bases from V and 5 bases from J; junction bases left unmatched: 9. The CDR3 nucleotides are TGTGCCAGCAGTGCACCGGGACAGGGATCGTATGGCTACACCTTC. It is translated as CASSAPGQGSYGYTF.

The chain joins TRBV7-8 to TRBJ2-7, with 7 bases aligning to TRBD1. With V trimmed by 5 bases and J by 2 bases, 9 bases remained unmatched. This CDR3 spans 15 amino acids. From germline, CDR1 is SGHVS and CDR2 FQNEAQ. This CDR3 reads CASSKAVGTAYEQYF. The CDR3 bases are TGTGCCAGCAGCAAAGCGGTCGGGACAGCCTACGAGCAGTACTTC.

V usage is TRBV7-9 and J usage is TRBJ2-3; the match to TRBD2 covers 16 bases. Germline V CDR1 and CDR2: SEHNR, FQNEAQ (reference sequence). There are 17 residues in the CDR3. After removal of 0 bases from V and 5 bases from J, the junction contained 2 bases not matched to a gene. CDR3: CASSLAGLAGGRDTQYF. DNA for the CDR3: TGTGCCAGCAGCTTAGCGGGACTAGCGGGGGGGCGAGATACGCAGTATTTT.

This chain joins TRBV2 and TRBJ2-3; 9 bases are a match to TRBD1. Per germline, CDR1 SNHLY and CDR2 FYNNEI. The ends lost 11 bases at V and 1 base at J; junction bases unmatched: 7. CDR3 length: 14 amino acids. CDR3 bases: TGTGCCGGAACGCGGGACAGGGGCACAGATACGCAGTATTTT. Its translation: CAGTRDRGTDTQYF.

This chain joins TRBV11-2 and TRBJ1-6; D is uncertain. Per germline, CDR1 SGHAT and CDR2 FQNNGV. The CDR3 loop spans 14 amino acids. The V gene lost 5 bases and the J gene lost 10 bases, with 15 bases spanning the gap. CDR3: CASSAGGQQSPLHF. In DNA, the CDR3 is TGTGCCAGCAGCGCAGGCGGGCAACAATCACCCCTCCACTTT.

The chain combines TRBV29-1 with TRBJ1-2, with TRBD1 as a possible D gene (6 bases). Trimming shortened V by 5 bases and J by 4 bases, and 14 bases separated the two germline ends. The CDR3 loop spans 13 amino acids. Looked up from germline, CDR1 is SQVTM and CDR2 is ANQGSEA. The CDR3 bases are TGCAGCGTTTATGGGGGGCGCGTCTATGGCTACACCTTC. It is translated as CSVYGGRVYGYTF.

The genes are TRBV4-2 and TRBJ2-7; possible D gene TRBD2, 7 bases. Trimming cost V 0 bases and J 4 bases, with 13 bases left between them. The CDR3 contains 15 residues. The germline V gene encodes CDR1 LGHNA and CDR2 YNFKEQ. The CDR3 reads CASSQERGGLYEQYF. CDR3 coding DNA: TGTGCCAGCAGCCAAGAAAGGGGGGGGCTGTACGAGCAGTACTTC.

CDR3 region: CASSQETGTYEQYF. The CDR3 DNA reads TGTGCCAGCAGCCAAGAGACTGGAACCTACGAGCAGTACTTC. The chain links TRBV3-1 (or the pseudogene TRBV3-2) to TRBJ2-7; D unresolved. Germline CDR1 and CDR2: LGHDT and YNNKEL (reference sequence). Trimming took off 0 bases at V and 2 bases at J, with 8 bases between the two ends. This CDR3 comprises 14 residues.

V gene TRBV5-1 combines with J gene TRBJ2-3, with no clear D. V lost 0 bases, J lost 0 bases, and 2 bases lay in between. This CDR3 contains 13 residues. Per germline, CDR1 SGHRS and CDR2 YFSETQ. CDR3 region: CASSLASTDTQYF. The CDR3 DNA reads TGCGCCAGCAGCTTGGCTAGCACAGATACGCAGTATTTT.

This chain connects TRBV10-3 to TRBJ2-3; 9 positions match TRBD2. The V gene end was trimmed by 2 bases and the J gene end by 6 bases; junction bases not matched to a gene: 9. CDR3 length: 16 residues. Germline CDR1 and CDR2: ENHRY and SYGVKD. The CDR3 region is CAISERRGLATDTQYF. CDR3 bases: TGTGCCATCAGTGAGCGTAGGGGACTAGCAACTGATACGCAGTATTTT.

The CDR3 here is CAISEVIPDTEAFF. The CDR3 nucleotides read TGTGCCATCAGTGAGGTAATACCGGACACTGAAGCTTTCTTT. The chain uses TRBV10-3 and TRBJ1-1, with no clear D. The germline V gene has CDR1 ENHRY and CDR2 SYGVKD. Trimming removed 2 bases at V and 3 bases at J, with 10 bases between. The CDR3 is made up of 14 amino acids.

The gene calls are TRBV10-3 and TRBJ2-1; either TRBD1 or TRBD2 may supply D (6 bases each). With 2 bases removed from V and 5 bases from J, the gap between germline ends came to 13 bases. From germline, CDR1 is ENHRY and CDR2 SYGVKD. This CDR3 contains 15 residues. This CDR3 reads CAISEGGTRHNEQFF. The CDR3 nucleotides read TGTGCCATCAGTGAGGGGGGGACACGGCACAATGAGCAGTTCTTC.

The J gene is TRBJ2-2, the V gene TRBV3-1 (or the pseudogene TRBV3-2); D call uncertain. V was cut by 1 base and J by 10 bases, with 7 bases left in between. The CDR3 loop spans 12 amino acids. Germline V lookup: CDR1 LGHDT, CDR2 YNNKEL (reference sequence). CDR3 loop: CASSQVPAELFF. The CDR3 bases are TGTGCCAGCAGCCAAGTACCCGCGGAGCTGTTTTTT.

The J gene is TRBJ1-1, the V gene TRBV6-6; TRBD1 is a possible D gene (5 bases). Trimming cost V 11 bases and J 0 bases, with 13 bases left between them. Germline V CDR1 and CDR2: MNHNY, SVGAGI (reference sequence). The CDR3 loop spans 13 amino acids. The chain's CDR3 is CAGGTEMNTEAFF. The DNA for the CDR3 is TGTGCCGGGGGGACCGAGATGAACACTGAAGCTTTCTTT.

The genes are TRBV5-1 and TRBJ2-7, with D perhaps matching TRBD1 (5 bases). The V and J ends lost 0 bases and 2 bases respectively, with 9 bases between them. Looked up from germline, CDR1 is SGHRS and CDR2 is YFSETQ. The CDR3 runs 14 residues. The chain's CDR3 is CASSLVWGPYEQYF. DNA of the CDR3: TGCGCCAGCAGCTTGGTATGGGGCCCCTACGAGCAGTACTTC.

This chain links TRBV4-2 with TRBJ1-3; TRBD1 aligns across 8 bases. CDR1 and CDR2 from the germline V gene are LGHNA and YNFKEQ. Trimming removed 4 bases from V and 4 bases from J; junction bases left unmatched: 3. There are 14 residues in the CDR3. The CDR3 DNA follows: TGTGCCAGCAGCCTCCCAGGGGGCGGAAACACCATATATTTT. The encoded protein is CASSLPGGGNTIYF.